The T cell receptor (beta chain) described here comes from a study of T cells after yellow fever vaccination. The CDR3 runs 14 residues. From germline, CDR1 is SEHNR and CDR2 FQNEAQ (reference sequence). V lost 5 bases and J lost 9; bases outside the gene matches: 8. Template switching with 5'RACE generated the TCR cDNA and added a universal primer site and UMIs. Via MiXCR, TCRdb re-called the 5' RACE reads, giving one row per CDR3 protein. The sample lists approximately 330,000 distinct CDR3 sequences; 4.1% were seen once. The chain is built from TRBV7-9 and TRBJ2-4; 9 positions agree with TRBD1. The material sequenced was PBMCs, taken 5 days after the yellow fever booster vaccination. The clonotype originates from a young man who received the YFV17D yellow fever vaccine. The CDR3 loop reads CASSPDRGSSIQYF. CDR3 DNA: TGTGCCAGCAGCCCGGACAGGGGTTCGAGCATTCAGTACTTC.